The TCR beta chain described here comes from a study of blood T cells in healthy people across ages. Each sample yielded at least 6.5 million isolated PBMCs. The CDR3 runs to 16 residues. Germline CDR1 is SGHRS and CDR2 is YFSETQ. Trimming left V 1 base short and J 7 bases short, with 17 bases between. Alongside a J-beta primer mix, a sample-barcoded 5' primer served in a second PCR lasting about 7 to 12 cycles. The template-switch adaptor was a 5' adaptor with 12 random nucleotides. It tagged each cDNA molecule. TCRdb re-analysed the 5' RACE reads in MiXCR, keeping a single row per CDR3 protein. The sample shows hundreds of thousands of distinct CDR3 sequences, 58% of them seen only once. Study findings and constraints: Observed TCR beta diversity showed a strong correlation with the percentage of naive T cells as measured by flow cytometry.

With regard to this clonotype: Its specificity is not known.

The specimen sequenced was blood. The chain joins TRBV5-1 to TRBJ2-2; possible D gene TRBD2, 6 bases. This receptor was obtained from a man aged 60-69 years in good health. The CDR3 spells CASSLLEGVPGGELFF. The CDR3 DNA follows: TGCGCCAGCAGCTTGTTGGAGGGCGTCCCGGGCGGGGAGCTGTTTTTT.